This entry concerns a single T cell receptor beta chain. What it binds is unknown. This sample is drawn from a study of graft-versus-host responses after intestinal transplantation. Assay used: immunoSEQ multiplex PCR; TCRdb lists only in-frame clones, some missing. The sample includes around 100,000 clones, roughly 93% of them seen just once. The sample consisted of unstimulated CD8+ T cells sorted from spleen or lymph node cells, taken before intestinal transplant. This TCR came from a human donor who received an intestinal transplant.

The CDR3 here is CASSPGGYEQYF. The CDR3 nucleotides are TGTGCCAGCAGCCCGGGGGGCTACGAGCAGTACTTC. The V call is TRBV13, the J call TRBJ2-7; 7 bases agree with TRBD2. After removal of 5 bases from V and 3 bases from J, the junction contained 1 base not matched to a gene. From germline, CDR1 is PRHDT and CDR2 FYEKMQ (reference sequence). The CDR3 has 12 residues.